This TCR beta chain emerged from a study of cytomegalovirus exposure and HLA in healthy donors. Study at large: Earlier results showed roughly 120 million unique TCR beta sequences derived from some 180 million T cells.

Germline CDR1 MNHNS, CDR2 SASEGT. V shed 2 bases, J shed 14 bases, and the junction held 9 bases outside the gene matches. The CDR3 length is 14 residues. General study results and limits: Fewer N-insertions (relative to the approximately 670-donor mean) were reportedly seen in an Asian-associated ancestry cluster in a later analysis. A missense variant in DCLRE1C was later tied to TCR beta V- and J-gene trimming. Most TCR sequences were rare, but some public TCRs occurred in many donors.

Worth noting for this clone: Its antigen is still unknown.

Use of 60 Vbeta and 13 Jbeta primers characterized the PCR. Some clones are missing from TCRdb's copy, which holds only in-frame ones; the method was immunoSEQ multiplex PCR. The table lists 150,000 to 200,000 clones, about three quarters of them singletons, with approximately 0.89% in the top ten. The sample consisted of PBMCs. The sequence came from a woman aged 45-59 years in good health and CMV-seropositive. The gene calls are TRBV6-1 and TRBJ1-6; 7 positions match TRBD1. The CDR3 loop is CASSELGFDRALHF. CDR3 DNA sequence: TGTGCCAGCAGTGAATTAGGATTTGACAGGGCCCTCCACTTT.